Described below is a single T cell receptor (beta chain) sequence and its context. No antigen is known for it. For the second PCR, which ran for 7 to 11 cycles, a sample-barcoded 5' primer and a J-beta primer mix were used. TCRdb itself ran the 5' RACE reads through MiXCR, one entry per CDR3 protein. Of roughly 800,000 distinct CDR3 sequences listed, over 45% are singletons. This sample was included in a study of blood T cells in healthy people across ages. Study-level findings and limits: PBMC samples, being unsorted, prevented any conclusive comparison of naive and antigen-experienced cells.

Trimming took 5 bases from V and 4 from J, leaving 14 bases between them. This CDR3 has 14 amino acids. Looked up from germline, CDR1 is MNHEY and CDR2 is SVGEGT. This receptor was identified in a young man in good health. The sample taken for sequencing was blood. V is TRBV6-2 or TRBV6-3 and J is TRBJ2-5; D may be TRBD1 or TRBD2 (5 bases each). The CDR3 sequence: CASSPGGRRETQYF. Written as DNA, the CDR3 is TGTGCCAGCAGTCCTGGGGGAAGGAGAGAGACCCAGTACTTC.